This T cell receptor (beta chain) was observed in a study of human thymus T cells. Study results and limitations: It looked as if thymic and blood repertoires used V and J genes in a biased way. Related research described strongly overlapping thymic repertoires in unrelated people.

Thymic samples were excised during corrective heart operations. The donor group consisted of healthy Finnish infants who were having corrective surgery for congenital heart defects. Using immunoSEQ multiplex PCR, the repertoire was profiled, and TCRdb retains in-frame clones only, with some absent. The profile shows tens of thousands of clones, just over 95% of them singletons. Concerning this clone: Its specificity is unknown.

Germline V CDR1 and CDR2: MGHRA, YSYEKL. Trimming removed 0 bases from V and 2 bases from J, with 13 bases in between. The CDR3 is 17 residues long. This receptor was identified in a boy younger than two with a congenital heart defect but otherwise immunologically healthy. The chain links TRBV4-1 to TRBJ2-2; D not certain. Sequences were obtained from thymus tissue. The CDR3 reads CASSQEGNHPNTGELFF. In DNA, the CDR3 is TGCGCCAGCAGCCAAGAAGGGAACCACCCTAACACCGGGGAGCTGTTTTTT.